The sequence of this TCR beta chain was determined in a study of CD8 T cells in Susac syndrome. Reverse transcription of roughly 0.45 to 1 ug RNA was performed with random hexamers. The CDR3 of TCR beta was amplified by immunoSEQ multiplex PCR across 54 Vbeta and 13 Jbeta. One entry per CDR3 protein, called by TCRdb with MiXCR from the immunoSEQ multiplex PCR reads. The sample shows approximately 190,000 distinct CDR3 sequences, over 85% of them seen only once. Healthy donors served as age- and sex-matched controls. TEMRA cells were enriched by FACS, while CD8+ and CD4+ T cells were obtained through a negative isolation that was performed magnetically. J gave up 4 bases and V 9 bases, and 7 bases lay outside the gene matches. Germline values: CDR1 LNHDA, CDR2 SQIVND (reference sequence). The CDR3 consists of 13 residues.

The specimen was CD4+ T cells from PBMCs. This sequence joins TRBV19 and TRBJ1-2; TRBD1 aligns across 8 bases. The source is a human donor in good health. The CDR3 protein is CASQTGATYGYTF. The CDR3, as DNA: TGTGCCAGCCAGACAGGGGCAACCTATGGCTACACCTTC.